The T cell receptor (beta chain) under discussion was sequenced for a study of blood T cell repertoires in COVID-19. Study overall: Sites across the United States, Italy and Spain contributed samples from acute and convalescent COVID-19.

Authors' analysis steps: Reference gene primer amplification gave nucleated cell count estimates. Repertoires were generated with immunoSEQ multiplex PCR, while TCRdb's copy carries only in-frame clones and drops some. The V and J calls and clone size come from that table; D and trimming were worked out from the DNA. This repertoire shows 150,000 to 200,000 clones, roughly four fifths found once; its top ten account for about a fifth. The CDR3 sequence is 16 residues long. V gave up 5 bases and J gave up 10 bases, with 21 bases separating them. CDR1 and CDR2 from the germline V gene are LNHNV and YYDKDF (reference sequence).

The V gene is TRBV15, the J gene TRBJ1-6; no definite D call. This TCR derives from a woman older than 75 with acute or convalescent COVID-19. Source material: peripheral blood. CDR3 residues: CATSPFGGGLGSPLHF. As DNA, the CDR3 is TGTGCCACCAGCCCATTTGGCGGAGGGTTAGGGTCACCCCTCCACTTT.